These 32 T cell receptor beta chains originate from one sample sequenced in a study of cytomegalovirus exposure and HLA in healthy donors. PCR employed 60 Vbeta and 13 Jbeta primers. Clones were sequenced by immunoSEQ multiplex PCR, and TCRdb holds only the in-frame ones, with some missing. The profile shows under 200,000 clones, more than 60% of them singletons. Material for sequencing was PBMCs. These receptor sequences come from a man in his forties in good health and CMV-seronegative.

This chain joins TRBV6-5 and TRBJ1-2, with 7 nucleotides matching TRBD1. CDR3 length equals 13 residues. V shed 8 bases and J 4 bases; nucleotides not matched to a gene: 7. Germline values: CDR1 MNHEY, CDR2 SVGAGI. The CDR3 nucleotides read TGTGCCAGCGGAGGGGACAGTTTCTATGGCTACACCTTC. The encoded protein is CASGGDSFYGYTF.

This clone was counted between two and nine times. V usage is TRBV7-2 and J usage is TRBJ1-2; a weak D match, TRBD1 (6 bases). The germline gives CDR1 SGHTA, CDR2 FQGNSA. The V end lost 4 bases, the J end lost 3 bases, and 18 bases lay between the germline ends. This CDR3 has 16 amino acids. The chain's CDR3 is CASSSRGGQGDYGYTF. The CDR3 nucleotides are TGTGCCAGCAGCTCCCGGGGGGGGCAGGGCGACTATGGCTACACCTTC.

J is TRBJ2-5 and V is TRBV19, with TRBD2 identical over 7 bases. Gene TRBJ2-7 matches the end of the DNA better, so the J call may be wrong. The germline V gene has CDR1 LNHDA and CDR2 SQIVND (reference sequence). The CDR3 runs 14 residues. CDR3 bases: TGTGCCAGTAGTCGTCCAGGGAGGGACTACGAGCAGTACTTC. Its translation is CASSRPGRDYEQYF.

The genes are TRBV21-1 and TRBJ1-2. TRBV21-1 is a listed pseudogene. The CDR3 has 13 residues. This CDR3 is CASSKARQNGYTF. In DNA form, the CDR3 reads TGTGCCAGCAGCAAAGCGCGGCAGAATGGCTACACCTTC.

V is TRBV7-9 and J is TRBJ2-3; 8 bases line up with TRBD1. Germline-derived CDR1 and CDR2 are SEHNR and FQNEAQ (reference sequence). The CDR3 length is 16 residues. V shed 1 base and J 0 bases; nucleotides not matched to a gene: 3. CDR3 coding DNA: TGTGCCAGCAGCTTAGGGACAGGGTGGAGCACAGATACGCAGTATTTT. It codes for CASSLGTGWSTDTQYF.

A few counts support this clone. The chain combines TRBV5-5 with TRBJ1-6, with D tentatively TRBD1 (6 bases). Trimming left V 4 bases short and J 10 bases short, with 18 bases between. Looked up from germline, CDR1 is SGHKS and CDR2 is YYEKEE (reference sequence). The CDR3 is made up of 15 amino acids. CDR3 bases: TGTGCCAGCAGCGTCCGACAGGACGTGGTCTCACCCCTCCACTTT. Amino acids: CASSVRQDVVSPLHF. Full variable domain (missing parts from reference TRBV5-5 and TRBJ1-6): DAGVTQSPTHLIKTRGQQVTLRCSPISGHKSVSWYQQVLGQGPQFIFQYYEKEERGRGNFPDRFSARQFPNYSSELNVNALLLGDSALYLCASSVRQDVVSPLHFGNGTRLTVT.

The CDR3 loop reads CASILGRDQFF. The CDR3 bases are TGTGCCAGCATCCTGGGGAGGGATCAGTTCTTC. V gene TRBV27 combines with J gene TRBJ2-1, with 7 nucleotides matching TRBD2. The V gene end was trimmed by 7 bases and the J gene end by 13 bases; junction bases not matched to a gene: 7. In germline, CDR1 is MNHEY, CDR2 SMNVEV (reference sequence). CDR3 length: 11 residues.

The chain recombines TRBV7-8 with TRBJ2-1; 8 bases match TRBD2. The length of the CDR3 is 18 residues. Per germline, CDR1 SGHVS and CDR2 FQNEAQ. V lost 1 base and J lost 5; bases outside the gene matches: 13. This CDR3 reads CASSLVIIPSGRHNEQFF. DNA of the CDR3: TGTGCCAGCAGCTTAGTGATCATCCCTAGCGGGCGCCACAATGAGCAGTTCTTC. Looking up the rest from reference TRBV7-8 and TRBJ2-1 gives the full variable domain: GAGVSQSPRYKVAKRGQDVALRCDPISGHVSLFWYQQALGQGPEFLTYFQNEAQLDKSGLPSDRFFAERPEGSVSTLKIQRTQQEDSAVYLCASSLVIIPSGRHNEQFFGPGTRLTVL.

The chain recombines TRBV6-1 with TRBJ1-2; D not certain. Germline-derived CDR1 and CDR2 are MNHNS and SASEGT. The CDR3 is made up of 14 amino acids. The germline V and J ends were trimmed by 5 bases and 4 bases, with 14 bases remaining between them. CDR3 coding DNA: TGTGCCAGCAGTTTTACTTCTGAAGTCTATGGCTACACCTTC. This codes for CASSFTSEVYGYTF.

This clone was counted a single time. The rearrangement uses TRBV5-6 and TRBJ2-7; D might be TRBD1 (6 bases). Per the germline V gene, CDR1 is SGHDT and CDR2 is YYEEEE. CDR3 length: 14 residues. V was cut by 4 bases and J by 3 bases, with 14 bases left in between. The CDR3 coding sequence is TGTGCCAGCAGCGTGGGGGACACTTTCTACGAGCAGTACTTC. Its protein is CASSVGDTFYEQYF.

The rearrangement uses TRBV4-1 and TRBJ2-7; D is perhaps TRBD1 (6 bases). Germline V gene lookup returns CDR1 MGHRA and CDR2 YSYEKL. This CDR3 contains 15 residues. V lost 2 bases to trimming and J lost 0 bases, with 11 bases between them. CDR3 sequence reads: CASSQRTESSYEQYF. DNA for the CDR3: TGCGCCAGCAGCCAAAGGACAGAGAGCTCCTACGAGCAGTACTTC.

The gene calls are TRBV7-2 and TRBJ2-1, with TRBD2 matching 8 bases. The CDR3 has 15 residues. Germline V CDR1 and CDR2: SGHTA, FQGNSA. The V and J ends lost 7 bases and 7 bases, in that order; junction bases with no gene match: 12. The CDR3 is CASTRPRGAGNEQFF. The DNA for the CDR3 is TGTGCCAGCACTCGACCGCGGGGGGCCGGTAATGAGCAGTTCTTC.

The chain has TRBV6-5 and TRBJ1-1; D is undetermined. This CDR3 region has 15 residues. V gave up 0 bases and J gave up 4 bases, with 12 bases separating them. Germline CDR1 MNHEY, CDR2 SVGAGI. CDR3 nucleotides: TGTGCCAGCAGTTACTCAGTGGCCGAACCCACTGAAGCTTTCTTT. The encoded protein is CASSYSVAEPTEAFF.

This clone was detected a few times. The chain carries TRBV4-1 and TRBJ2-1, with 9 bases identical to TRBD1. The CDR3 is 16 amino acids. V shed 3 bases, J shed 7 bases, and the junction held 10 bases outside the gene matches. CDR1 is MGHRA and CDR2 is YSYEKL in the germline V gene. In nucleotides, the CDR3 is TGCGCCAGCAGCCATGCCTCAGGACAGGGGATGAATGAGCAGTTCTTC. This encodes CASSHASGQGMNEQFF.

The chain uses TRBV7-9 and TRBJ1-2; D remains unclear. Trimming took 1 base from V and 3 from J, leaving 9 bases between them. Germline V gene data show CDR1 as SEHNR and CDR2 as FQNEAQ (reference sequence). The CDR3 is made up of 14 amino acids. CDR3: CASSLVEDYYGYTF. In nucleotides, the CDR3 is TGTGCCAGCAGCTTAGTAGAGGACTACTATGGCTACACCTTC.

This clone was found once. The gene calls are TRBV7-2 and TRBJ2-5, with 8 nucleotides matching TRBD2. The ends lost 1 base at V and 5 bases at J; junction bases unmatched: 3. Germline V gene lookup returns CDR1 SGHTA and CDR2 FQGNSA. The CDR3 totals 14 residues. CDR3 coding DNA: TGTGCCAGCAGCTTAGGGACGGGGGGGGAGACCCAGTACTTC. Translation: CASSLGTGGETQYF.

The sample holds a few counts of this clone. The chain recombines TRBV5-1 with TRBJ1-5, with 7 bases matching TRBD1. CDR1 is SGHRS, CDR2 YFSETQ, per germline. The CDR3 totals 15 residues. V lost 3 bases to trimming and J lost 3 bases; unmatched junction nucleotides: 6. CDR3 loop: CASSSTTGANQPQHF. CDR3 in DNA: TGCGCCAGCAGCTCGACCACAGGGGCCAATCAGCCCCAGCATTTT.

The gene calls are TRBV29-1 and TRBJ2-6, with 9 bases identical to TRBD1. V dropped 7 bases and J dropped 2; count of bases not matched to a gene: 6. Germline assignment: CDR1 SQVTM and CDR2 ANQGSEA. The CDR3 covers 15 residues. CDR3 loop: CSASTGGTGANVLTF. CDR3 nucleotides: TGCAGCGCGTCGACAGGGGGTACTGGGGCCAACGTCCTGACTTTC.

The CDR3 loop is CASTRQASYNEQFF. CDR3 bases: TGTGCCAGCACTAGACAGGCCTCCTACAATGAGCAGTTCTTC. The chain employs TRBV6-1 and TRBJ2-1, with TRBD1 as a possible D gene (6 bases). The germline V gene encodes CDR1 MNHNS and CDR2 SASEGT. With 7 bases removed from V and 0 bases from J, the gap between germline ends came to 10 bases. This CDR3 is 14 amino acids long.

The rearrangement links TRBV27 to TRBJ2-1; 12 bases match TRBD2. CDR3 length: 16 residues. CDR1 and CDR2 (germline): MNHEY, SMNVEV (reference sequence). The trim removed 3 bases at V and 4 bases at J, leaving 4 bases unmatched. CDR3 bases: TGTGCCAGCAGTTTCCCTAGCGGGGGGGTTTACAATGAGCAGTTCTTC. As protein: CASSFPSGGVYNEQFF.

The genes are TRBV13 and TRBJ1-5, with 7 bases identical to TRBD1. V dropped 2 bases and J dropped 8; count of bases not matched to a gene: 3. Germline CDR1 is PRHDT and CDR2 is FYEKMQ (reference sequence). CDR3 length: 13 residues. CDR3 loop: CASSLRGQEPQHF. The CDR3, as DNA: TGTGCCAGCAGCTTAAGGGGGCAGGAGCCCCAGCATTTT.

This chain joins TRBV7-9 and TRBJ2-3; perhaps TRBD2 as D (6 bases). Trimming pared 4 bases from V and 4 bases from J, leaving 18 bases between. The germline CDR1 and CDR2 sequences are SEHNR and FQNEAQ (reference sequence). There are 16 residues in the CDR3. CDR3 sequence: CASSSLAGRSADTQYF. The DNA of the CDR3 is TGTGCCAGCAGCTCACTCGCGGGACGGTCGGCAGATACGCAGTATTTT.

The chain is built from TRBV6-4 and TRBJ2-3; 10 nucleotides match TRBD1. Losses at the gene ends were 6 bases for V and 4 bases for J; bases not matched to a gene: 19. From germline, CDR1 is MRHNA and CDR2 SNTAGT. The length of the CDR3 is 19 residues. The CDR3 nucleotides are TGTGCCAGCAGGGATGGCAGAGAGGTGACAGGGGGCAGGCCAGATACGCAGTATTTT. This gives the protein CASRDGREVTGGRPDTQYF.

The V call is TRBV7-6, the J call TRBJ1-6; D not certain. The CDR3 spans 16 residues. The V end was cut by 2 bases, the J end by 5 bases, with 13 bases between. Germline V gene data show CDR1 as SGHVS and CDR2 as FNYEAQ. The CDR3 DNA reads as TGTGCCAGCAGCTTATCTGAGGTTTCCCATAATTCACCCCTCCACTTT. Protein: CASSLSEVSHNSPLHF.

V is TRBV6-5 and J is TRBJ2-5; 7 nucleotides match TRBD2. Germline CDR1 MNHEY, CDR2 SVGAGI. The CDR3 totals 14 residues. The V and J ends lost 2 bases and 2 bases, in that order; junction bases with no gene match: 2. CDR3 in amino acids: CASSYLSGQETQYF. The CDR3 nucleotides read TGTGCCAGCAGTTACCTTAGCGGGCAAGAGACCCAGTACTTC.

This clone has just a few counts. The chain carries TRBV19 and TRBJ2-3; D is possibly TRBD2 (5 bases). V gave up 3 bases and J gave up 0 bases, with 7 bases separating them. This CDR3 comprises 14 residues. Germline V gives CDR1 LNHDA, CDR2 SQIVND (reference sequence). Here the CDR3 DNA reads TGTGCCAGTAGTATGACGGGGAGCACAGATACGCAGTATTTT. It codes for CASSMTGSTDTQYF.

V and J are TRBV30 and TRBJ2-7; D may be TRBD2 (5 bases). Germline values: CDR1 GTSNPN, CDR2 SVGIG (reference sequence). The germline V and J ends were trimmed by 0 bases and 6 bases, with 9 bases remaining between them. The CDR3 covers 12 residues. The CDR3 region has the DNA TGTGCCTGGAGTGTGCGGACTGGCGAGCAGTACTTC. It yields the protein CAWSVRTGEQYF.

V and J are TRBV27 and TRBJ1-1, with D possibly being TRBD1 (6 bases). The CDR3 loop spans 13 amino acids. CDR1 MNHEY and CDR2 SMNVEV come from the germline V gene (reference sequence). V was trimmed by 5 bases and J by 11 bases, leaving 18 bases between them. CDR3 in amino acids: CASSPTGGTGAFF. The CDR3 DNA is TGTGCCAGCAGTCCTACGGGGGGAACAGGGGCTTTCTTT.

The chain carries TRBV30 and TRBJ2-7; no firm D call. Trimming cost V 0 bases and J 4 bases, with 4 bases left between them. The CDR3 consists of 11 residues. Germline-derived CDR1 and CDR2 are GTSNPN and SVGIG (reference sequence). The CDR3 region is CAWSVRYEQYF. Written as DNA, the CDR3 is TGTGCCTGGAGTGTACGGTACGAGCAGTACTTC.

V and J are TRBV9 and TRBJ2-3; 10 positions agree with TRBD2. V shed 5 bases, J shed 0 bases, and the junction held 3 bases outside the gene matches. Germline CDR1 is SGDLS and CDR2 is YYNGEE. The CDR3 consists of 15 residues. The CDR3 protein is CASRASGGSTDTQYF. The CDR3, as DNA: TGTGCCAGCAGAGCTAGCGGGGGAAGCACAGATACGCAGTATTTT.

The CDR3 region has the DNA TGTGCCAGCAGCTTGGTAGGAGCGGGGCCCACCGGGGAGCTGTTTTTT. Translation: CASSLVGAGPTGELFF. J is TRBJ2-2 and V is TRBV5-4; TRBD2 aligns across 7 bases. The CDR3 runs to 16 residues. Germline CDR1 and CDR2: SGHNT and YYREEE (reference sequence). Trimming took 0 bases from V and 4 from J; bases not matched to a gene: 6.

The V gene is TRBV28, the J gene TRBJ2-7; 9 bases map to TRBD2. From germline, CDR1 is MDHEN and CDR2 SYDVKM. Unmatched junction bases numbered 8, after V lost 7 bases and J lost 4 bases. This CDR3 spans 14 amino acids. The DNA for the CDR3 is TGTGCCAGCATCAAAGCGGGGGGTAGTTACGAGCAGTACTTC. Its translation is CASIKAGGSYEQYF.